The entry below gives a single T cell receptor (beta chain) sequence along with its context. The sample is drawn from a study of blood T cell repertoires in COVID-19. Clones were sequenced by immunoSEQ multiplex PCR, and TCRdb holds only the in-frame ones, with some missing. The sample lists about 230,000 clones, about 80% occurring once. Per the germline V gene, CDR1 is WNHNN and CDR2 is SYGVQD (reference sequence). V was trimmed by 6 bases and J by 4 bases, leaving 9 bases between them. The CDR3 has 12 amino acids. The chain uses TRBV10-1 and TRBJ1-1; tentatively, D is TRBD1 (5 bases). The sample taken for sequencing was peripheral blood. The receptor was isolated from a woman between 50 and 59 years old with acute or convalescent COVID-19. In nucleotides, the CDR3 is TGCGCCAGCAGGGACATCGGCACTGAAGCTTTCTTT. Translating it yields CASRDIGTEAFF.